Shown below are 25 T cell receptor beta chains from a single sample sequenced in a study of blood T cells in healthy people across ages. The second PCR ran roughly 6 to 11 cycles with a sample-barcoded 5' primer and J-beta primers. One entry per CDR3 protein, called by TCRdb with MiXCR from the 5' RACE reads. Of 650,000 to 1,000,000 distinct CDR3 sequences in the sample, around 34% are singletons; the top ten hold 13%. Specimen: blood. The source is a man younger than 35 in good health.

The J gene is TRBJ2-1, the V gene TRBV10-3, with D perhaps TRBD1 (6 bases). Germline lookup yields CDR1 ENHRY and CDR2 SYGVKD. The CDR3 is made up of 15 amino acids. V was shortened by 0 bases and J by 13 bases, with 19 bases between the two germline ends. CDR3 nucleotides: TGTGCCATCAGTGAGTCTAGGACGGGACAAGAGACCCAGTTCTTC. Translation gives CAISESRTGQETQFF.

The chain uses TRBV20-1 and TRBJ1-2; tentative D call: TRBD1 (5 bases). The germline V and J ends were trimmed by 6 bases and 6 bases, with 17 bases remaining between them. This CDR3 region has 13 residues. Per the germline V gene, CDR1 is DFQATT and CDR2 is SNEGSKA (reference sequence). The CDR3 region is CSALDQATDGYTF. In DNA, the CDR3 is TGCAGTGCCCTAGACCAAGCGACAGATGGCTACACCTTC.

This clonotype was detected ten times or more. The chain combines TRBV29-1 with TRBJ1-1, with D perhaps TRBD1 (6 bases). CDR3 size: 14 residues. Germline V gives CDR1 SQVTM, CDR2 ANQGSEA. Between the trimmed V and J ends, which lost 6 bases and 0 bases, there was a span of 14 bases. CDR3 protein: CSVARTAMNTEAFF. CDR3 nucleotides: TGCAGCGTCGCGAGGACAGCGATGAACACTGAAGCTTTCTTT.

The V call is TRBV10-3, the J call TRBJ2-5; the D gene is possibly TRBD1 (7 bases). This CDR3 has 13 residues. Germline assignment: CDR1 ENHRY and CDR2 SYGVKD. V was pared by 7 bases and J by 11 bases, with 20 bases between. The CDR3 is CAITGGTRDEQYF. In DNA form, the CDR3 reads TGTGCCATCACAGGGGGGACCAGGGATGAGCAGTACTTC.

This clonotype was detected only a few times. The rearrangement uses TRBV5-1 and TRBJ2-3, with D possibly being TRBD2 (6 bases). V was clipped by 0 bases and J by 5 bases, with 10 bases between them. Germline V gene sequence: CDR1 SGHRS, CDR2 YFSETQ. This CDR3 has 14 amino acids. Here the CDR3 DNA reads TGCGCCAGCAGCTTGGAACTAGCAGGAGATACGCAGTATTTT. Translated, it gives CASSLELAGDTQYF.

About this clonotype: Just one base apart from a much larger clone, this may be a read error. The chain joins TRBV4-3 to TRBJ2-3; TRBD1 agrees at 11 bases. In germline, CDR1 is LGHNA, CDR2 YSLEER. The CDR3 length is 16 residues. The DNA of the CDR3 is TGCGCCAGCAGCCAAGACGGGACAGGGGGGACAGATATGCAGTATTTT. Amino acids: CASSQDGTGGTDMQYF.

The chain links TRBV2 to TRBJ2-5; 15 positions match TRBD2. V lost 3 bases and J lost 2; bases outside the gene matches: 4. The V gene's germline CDR1 is SNHLY and CDR2 FYNNEI. CDR3 length: 17 residues. The DNA of the CDR3 is TGTGCCAGCAGTGAGGGGACTAGCGGGGGGTTGCAAGAGACCCAGTACTTC. Protein sequence: CASSEGTSGGLQETQYF.

The rearrangement uses TRBV6-5 and TRBJ2-3; 11 bases map to TRBD1. J was trimmed by 8 bases and V by 0 bases; bases with no gene match: 4. The CDR3 sequence is 15 residues long. Germline CDR1 is MNHEY and CDR2 is SVGAGI. Here the CDR3 reads CASSYSRTGGSTQYF. CDR3 nucleotide sequence: TGTGCCAGCAGTTACTCCCGGACAGGGGGCAGTACGCAGTATTTT.

This chain joins TRBV10-3 and TRBJ2-7, with a weak D call TRBD1 (5 bases). Trimming cost V 3 bases and J 0 bases, with 9 bases left between them. The CDR3 is 14 amino acids. CDR1 is ENHRY and CDR2 is SYGVKD in the germline V gene. CDR3 protein: CAISDGAGSYEQYF. CDR3 nucleotides: TGTGCCATCAGTGATGGGGCAGGCTCCTACGAGCAGTACTTC.

The rearrangement links TRBV7-9 to TRBJ1-4; no reliable D call. The germline gives CDR1 SEHNR, CDR2 FQNEAQ (reference sequence). The V end lost 0 bases, the J end lost 7 bases, and 12 bases lay between the germline ends. This CDR3 is built from 15 residues. CDR3 protein: CASSLAGSGGEKLFF. CDR3 nucleotides: TGTGCCAGCAGCTTAGCAGGATCAGGAGGTGAAAAACTGTTTTTT.

This chain joins TRBV9 and TRBJ2-3; D gene ambiguous. The CDR3 is made up of 16 amino acids. Germline CDR1 SGDLS, CDR2 YYNGEE. The V end was cut by 0 bases, the J end by 1 base, with 12 bases between. CDR3 region: CASSVDLGVGTDTQYF. CDR3 DNA sequence: TGTGCCAGCAGCGTAGATTTGGGTGTCGGCACAGATACGCAGTATTTT.

Note on this clonotype: A much larger clone differs by one base, so this may be a read error. V is TRBV25-1 and J is TRBJ2-1; the match to TRBD2 covers 11 bases. V trimming: 5 bases; J trimming: 9 bases; junction bases outside the gene matches: 9. This CDR3 is 15 amino acids long. Per germline, CDR1 MGHDK and CDR2 SYGVNS. CDR3 protein: CASSRSSGGTGEQFF. In nucleotides, the CDR3 is TGTGCCAGCAGTCGGTCTAGCGGGGGGACGGGTGAGCAGTTCTTC.

This clonotype occurred a few times. V and J are TRBV15 and TRBJ2-5, with D uncertain. The germline V gene encodes CDR1 LNHNV and CDR2 YYDKDF (reference sequence). There are 15 residues in the CDR3. The germline V and J ends were trimmed by 6 bases and 4 bases, with 18 bases remaining between them. CDR3 region: CATRYSRTERETQYF. As DNA, the CDR3 is TGTGCCACCAGGTATTCGAGGACGGAACGAGAGACCCAGTACTTC.

This clonotype was seen a few times. A read error is possible here, since a much larger clone lies one base away. J is TRBJ1-6 and V is TRBV12-3 or TRBV12-4; D not resolved. Trimming pared 6 bases from V and 5 bases from J, leaving 11 bases between. The length of the CDR3 is 14 residues. The CDR3 here is CASSPAGNNSPLHF. The CDR3 nucleotides are TGTGCCAGCAGCCCCGCGGGGAATAATTCACCCCTCCACTTT.

The chain links TRBV20-1 to TRBJ1-1, with D unclear. CDR1 DFQATT and CDR2 SNEGSKA come from the germline V gene (reference sequence). V was trimmed by 4 bases and J by 3 bases, leaving 15 bases between them. The CDR3 covers 14 residues. As DNA, the CDR3 is TGCAGTGCTAAGCGGGGAGTGAAGGACACTGAAGCTTTCTTT. Translating it yields CSAKRGVKDTEAFF.

The chain is built from TRBV4-1 and TRBJ2-2; D is undetermined. The CDR3 has 16 residues. The germline V and J ends were trimmed by 2 bases and 0 bases, with 10 bases remaining between them. Germline V CDR1 and CDR2: MGHRA, YSYEKL. The CDR3 nucleotides read TGCGCCAGCAGCCAATACCGGACCGCGAACACCGGGGAGCTGTTTTTT. Translating gives CASSQYRTANTGELFF.

The chain is built from TRBV27 and TRBJ1-1; TRBD1 agrees at 8 bases. CDR3 length equals 16 residues. V shed 2 bases and J 0 bases; nucleotides not matched to a gene: 5. Germline CDR1 reads MNHEY; CDR2 reads SMNVEV (reference sequence). The CDR3 sequence: CASSLGAGGLNTEAFF. The CDR3 DNA sequence: TGTGCCAGCAGTTTAGGGGCAGGGGGCTTGAACACTGAAGCTTTCTTT.

A note on this clonotype: A much larger clonotype is one base distant, so this may be a read error. The chain has TRBV15 and TRBJ2-3; D remains unclear. V was shortened by 1 base and J by 1 base, with 9 bases between the two germline ends. The CDR3 has 15 residues. Germline V gene lookup returns CDR1 LNHNV and CDR2 YYDKDF (reference sequence). The CDR3 region is CATSRVGKCTDTQYF. In DNA form, the CDR3 reads TGTGCCACCAGCAGAGTCGGCAAGTGCACAGATACGCAGTATTTT. The full variable domain, its missing parts supplied by reference TRBV15 and TRBJ2-3, is DAMVIQNPRYQVTQFGKPVTLSCSQTLNHNVMYWYQQKSSQAPKLLFHYYDKDFNNEADTPDNFQSRRPNTSFCFLDIRSPGLGDTAMYLCATSRVGKCTDTQYFGPGTRLTVL.

This chain joins TRBV12-3 or TRBV12-4 and TRBJ2-3; 10 nucleotides match TRBD2. This CDR3 is 16 amino acids long. The ends lost 8 bases at V and 0 bases at J; junction bases unmatched: 8. This chain's CDR3 is CASGRTSGTSTDTQYF. The CDR3 region has the DNA TGTGCCAGCGGAAGGACTAGCGGAACTAGCACAGATACGCAGTATTTT.

This clonotype was observed a few times. V gene TRBV11-2 combines with J gene TRBJ2-5; the match to TRBD2 covers 10 bases. Germline values: CDR1 SGHAT, CDR2 FQNNGV. V lost 4 bases, J lost 11 bases, and 13 bases stayed unmatched. The CDR3 extends over 15 amino acids. CDR3 sequence: CASSWSGGGYNEQYF. DNA for the CDR3: TGTGCCAGCAGCTGGAGCGGGGGGGGTTACAATGAGCAGTACTTC.

The gene calls are TRBV15 and TRBJ2-6, with D unclear. The CDR3 runs 18 residues. V dropped 0 bases and J dropped 2 bases, with 14 bases sitting between them. Germline CDR1 and CDR2: LNHNV and YYDKDF (reference sequence). As DNA, the CDR3 is TGTGCCACCAGCAGAGATTCGACGGCTAAAACTGGGGCCAACGTCCTGACTTTC. It codes for CATSRDSTAKTGANVLTF.

In its sample, this clonotype was seen a few times. V gene TRBV7-2 combines with J gene TRBJ2-2; the D gene is possibly TRBD2 (5 bases). The CDR3 sequence is 15 residues long. Trimming removed 5 bases at V and 1 base at J, with 11 bases between. Per the germline V gene, CDR1 is SGHTA and CDR2 is FQGNSA. CDR3 amino acids: CASSARTGNTGELFF. As DNA, the CDR3 is TGTGCCAGCAGCGCCCGGACTGGGAACACCGGGGAGCTGTTTTTT.

The genes are TRBV28 and TRBJ2-5, with TRBD1 identical over 7 bases. V trimming: 7 bases; J trimming: 7 bases; junction bases outside the gene matches: 18. There are 16 residues in the CDR3. Germline lookup yields CDR1 MDHEN and CDR2 SYDVKM. DNA for the CDR3: TGTGCCAGCACCGGAAAAGGGGGCCCCTACCGAAGGACCCAGTACTTC. This codes for CASTGKGGPYRRTQYF.

This chain uses TRBV20-1 with TRBJ1-2; 7 bases line up with TRBD1. The germline V gene encodes CDR1 DFQATT and CDR2 SNEGSKA (reference sequence). The CDR3 contains 15 residues. J gave up 8 bases and V 0 bases, and 12 bases lay outside the gene matches. CDR3 amino acids: CSARDYGGGAKGYTF. DNA of the CDR3: TGCAGTGCTAGAGATTACGGAGGGGGCGCGAAGGGCTACACCTTC.

This clonotype was seen a few times. The V and J genes are TRBV5-1 and TRBJ2-3; 7 nucleotides line up with TRBD1. Looked up from germline, CDR1 is SGHRS and CDR2 is YFSETQ. The junction had 10 bases not matched to a gene; V was cut back by 6 bases and J by 0 bases. The CDR3 covers 16 residues. The CDR3 sequence is CASTREGGPSTDTQYF. The CDR3 coding sequence is TGCGCCAGCACCAGGGAAGGGGGCCCTAGCACAGATACGCAGTATTTT.